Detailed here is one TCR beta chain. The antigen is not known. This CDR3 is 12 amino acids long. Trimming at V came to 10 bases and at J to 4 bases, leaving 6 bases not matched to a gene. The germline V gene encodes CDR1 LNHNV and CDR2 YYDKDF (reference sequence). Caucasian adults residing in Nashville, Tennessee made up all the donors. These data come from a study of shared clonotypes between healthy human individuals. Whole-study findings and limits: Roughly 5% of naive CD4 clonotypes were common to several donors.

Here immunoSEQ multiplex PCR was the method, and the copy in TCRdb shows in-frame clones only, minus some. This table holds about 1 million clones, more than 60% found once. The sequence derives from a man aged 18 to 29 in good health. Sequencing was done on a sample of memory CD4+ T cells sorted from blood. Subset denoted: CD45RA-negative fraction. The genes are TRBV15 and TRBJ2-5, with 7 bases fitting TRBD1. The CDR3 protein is CAIDRDRETQYF. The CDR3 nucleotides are TGTGCCATTGACAGGGATCGAGAGACCCAGTACTTC.